This T cell receptor beta chain is from a study of cytomegalovirus exposure and HLA in healthy donors. Study-level results: The presence/absence work took it that sequencing depth was about the same across donors.

CDR3 length equals 16 residues. With V trimmed by 5 bases and J by 1 base, 9 bases remained unmatched. Per germline, CDR1 MDHEN and CDR2 SYDVKM. This PCR relied on a set of 60 Vbeta primers and 13 Jbeta primers. Assay: immunoSEQ multiplex PCR; the TCRdb copy retains only in-frame clones and omits some. Here the sample spans 50,000 or so clones, approximately 70% being singletons. As regards this clone: Its antigen is as yet unknown.

The source of this sequence is a man between 18 and 35 years old in good health and CMV-seronegative. Sequencing input: PBMCs. The chain carries TRBV28 and TRBJ2-5, with 8 bases aligning to TRBD1. CDR3 sequence reads: CASSLTSGQAQETQYF. The CDR3 region has the DNA TGTGCCAGCAGTCTAACCTCGGGACAGGCCCAAGAGACCCAGTACTTC.